The sample holds one count of the clone carrying this T cell receptor beta chain. Measured with immunoSEQ multiplex PCR; TCRdb has only the in-frame clones, and not every one. The table records about 63,000 clones, approximately 83% of them present only once. This entry belongs to a study of identifying expanded T cells in peripheral blood. No infections or other immune events were documented during collection. This TCR was recovered from a person aged 18-70 years in good health. The sample comprised blood.

For the CDR3, the DNA is TGTGCCAGCTCCCGAAGCCAGGGGGCAAGAGAAAAACTGTTTTTT. Its protein product is CASSRSQGAREKLFF. This chain connects TRBV18 to TRBJ1-4, with 8 bases fitting TRBD1. CDR1 is KGHSH and CDR2 is LQKENI in the germline V gene. The CDR3 is 15 amino acids. J was trimmed by 8 bases and V by 6 bases; bases with no gene match: 11.